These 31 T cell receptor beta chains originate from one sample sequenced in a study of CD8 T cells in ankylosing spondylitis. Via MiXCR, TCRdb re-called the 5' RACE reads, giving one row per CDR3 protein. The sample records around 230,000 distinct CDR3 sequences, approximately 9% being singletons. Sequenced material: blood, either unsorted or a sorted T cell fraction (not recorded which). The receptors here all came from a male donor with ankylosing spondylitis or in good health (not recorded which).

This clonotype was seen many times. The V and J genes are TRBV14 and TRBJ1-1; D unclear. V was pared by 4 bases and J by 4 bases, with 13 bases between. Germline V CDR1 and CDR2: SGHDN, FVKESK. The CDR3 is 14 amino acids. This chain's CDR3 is CASSPTGIFTEAFF. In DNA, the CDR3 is TGTGCCAGCAGCCCAACGGGGATTTTCACTGAAGCTTTCTTT.

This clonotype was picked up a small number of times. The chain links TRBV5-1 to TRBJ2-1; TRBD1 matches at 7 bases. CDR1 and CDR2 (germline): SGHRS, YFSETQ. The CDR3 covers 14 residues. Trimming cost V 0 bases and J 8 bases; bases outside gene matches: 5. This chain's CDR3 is CASSLGQGSDEQFF. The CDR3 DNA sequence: TGCGCCAGCAGCTTGGGACAGGGATCGGATGAGCAGTTCTTC.

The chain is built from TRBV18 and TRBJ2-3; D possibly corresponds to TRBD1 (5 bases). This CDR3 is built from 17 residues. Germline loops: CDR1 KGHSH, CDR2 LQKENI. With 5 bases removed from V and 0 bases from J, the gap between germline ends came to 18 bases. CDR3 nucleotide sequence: TGTGCCAGCTCAGTCAACTTGGACACCTATAGCACAGATACGCAGTATTTT. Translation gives CASSVNLDTYSTDTQYF.

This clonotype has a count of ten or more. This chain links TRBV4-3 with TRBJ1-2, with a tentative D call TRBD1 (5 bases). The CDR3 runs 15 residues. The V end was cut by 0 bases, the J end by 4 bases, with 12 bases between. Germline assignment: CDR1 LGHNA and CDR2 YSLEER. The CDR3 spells CASSQDDWGIYGYTF. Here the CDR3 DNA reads TGCGCCAGCAGCCAAGATGATTGGGGGATCTATGGCTACACCTTC.

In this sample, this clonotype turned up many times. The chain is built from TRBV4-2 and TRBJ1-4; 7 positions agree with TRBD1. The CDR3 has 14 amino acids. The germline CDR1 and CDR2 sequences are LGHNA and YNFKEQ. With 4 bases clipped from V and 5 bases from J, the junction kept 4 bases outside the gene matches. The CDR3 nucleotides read TGTGCCAGCAGCCCCGGGGACAGAAATGAAAAACTGTTTTTT. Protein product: CASSPGDRNEKLFF.

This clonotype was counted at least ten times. DNA of the CDR3: TGTGCCATCACCTCGGGCCTAGACGAGCAGTACTTC. This translates into CAITSGLDEQYF. This rearrangement joins TRBV10-3 to TRBJ2-7; D ambiguous. Trimming stripped 7 bases from V and 5 bases from J, with 12 bases between. Looked up from germline, CDR1 is ENHRY and CDR2 is SYGVKD. The CDR3 has 12 amino acids.

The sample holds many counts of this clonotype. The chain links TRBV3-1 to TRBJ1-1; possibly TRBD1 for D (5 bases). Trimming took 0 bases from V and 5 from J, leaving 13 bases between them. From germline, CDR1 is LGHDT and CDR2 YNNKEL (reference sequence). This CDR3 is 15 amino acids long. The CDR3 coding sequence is TGTGCCAGCAGCCAAGATGGAATCGGGGGGACTGAAGCTTTCTTT. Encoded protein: CASSQDGIGGTEAFF. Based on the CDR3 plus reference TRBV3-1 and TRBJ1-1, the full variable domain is DTAVSQTPKYLVTQMGNDKSIKCEQNLGHDTMYWYKQDSKKFLKIMFSYNNKELIINETVPNRFSPKSPDKAHLNLHINSLELGDSAVYFCASSQDGIGGTEAFFGQGTRLTVV.

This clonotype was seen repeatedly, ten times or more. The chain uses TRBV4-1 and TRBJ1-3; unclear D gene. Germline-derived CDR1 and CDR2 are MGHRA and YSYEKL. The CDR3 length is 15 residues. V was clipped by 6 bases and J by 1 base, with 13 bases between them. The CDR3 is CASRDLGGSGNTIYF. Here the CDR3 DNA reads TGCGCCAGCAGGGACCTGGGAGGGTCTGGAAACACCATATATTTT.

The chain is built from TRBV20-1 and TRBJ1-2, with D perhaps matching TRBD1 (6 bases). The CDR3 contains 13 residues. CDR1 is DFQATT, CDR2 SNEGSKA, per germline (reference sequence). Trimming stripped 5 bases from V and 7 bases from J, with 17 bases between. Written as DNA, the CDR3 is TGCAGTGCTGGGGGGGCTTTTGAAGGTGGCTACACCTTC. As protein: CSAGGAFEGGYTF.

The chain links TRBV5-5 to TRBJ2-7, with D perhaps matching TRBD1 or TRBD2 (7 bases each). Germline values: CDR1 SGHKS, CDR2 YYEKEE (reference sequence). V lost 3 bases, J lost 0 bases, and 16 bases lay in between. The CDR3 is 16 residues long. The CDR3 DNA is TGTGCCAGCAGCTCAGCGGGGACAGCAGTCTCCTACGAGCAGTACTTC. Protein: CASSSAGTAVSYEQYF.

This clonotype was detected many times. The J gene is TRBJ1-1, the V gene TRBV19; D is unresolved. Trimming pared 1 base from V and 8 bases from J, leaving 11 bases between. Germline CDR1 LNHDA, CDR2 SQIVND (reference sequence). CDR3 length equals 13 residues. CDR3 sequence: CASSIGSWREAFF. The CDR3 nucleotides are TGTGCCAGTAGTATAGGATCCTGGAGGGAAGCTTTCTTT.

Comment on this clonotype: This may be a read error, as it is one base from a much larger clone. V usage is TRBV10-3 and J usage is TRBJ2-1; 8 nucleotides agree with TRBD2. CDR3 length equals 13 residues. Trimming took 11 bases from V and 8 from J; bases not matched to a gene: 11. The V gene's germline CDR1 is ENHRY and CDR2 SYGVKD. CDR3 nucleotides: TGTGCCTCCTCATCGGGGGGGTCGTATGAGCAGTTCTTC. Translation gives CASSSGGSYEQFF.

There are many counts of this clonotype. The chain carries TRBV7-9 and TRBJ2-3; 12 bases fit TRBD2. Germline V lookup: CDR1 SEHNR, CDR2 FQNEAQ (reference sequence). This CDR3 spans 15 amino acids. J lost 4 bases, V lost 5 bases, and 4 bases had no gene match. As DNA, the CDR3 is TGTGCCAGCAGCACGACTAGCGGGAGCTCAGATACGCAGTATTTT. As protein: CASSTTSGSSDTQYF. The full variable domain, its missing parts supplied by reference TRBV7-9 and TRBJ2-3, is DTGVSQNPRHKITKRGQNVTFRCDPISEHNRLYWYRQTLGQGPEFLTYFQNEAQLEKSRLLSDRFSAERPKGSFSTLEIQRTEQGDSAMYLCASSTTSGSSDTQYFGPGTRLTVL.

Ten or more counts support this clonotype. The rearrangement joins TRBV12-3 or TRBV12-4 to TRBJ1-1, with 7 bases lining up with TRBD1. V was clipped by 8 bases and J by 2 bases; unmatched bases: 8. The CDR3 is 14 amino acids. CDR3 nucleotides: TGTGCCAGCGGTACCGGGACAGTAAACACTGAAGCTTTCTTT. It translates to CASGTGTVNTEAFF.

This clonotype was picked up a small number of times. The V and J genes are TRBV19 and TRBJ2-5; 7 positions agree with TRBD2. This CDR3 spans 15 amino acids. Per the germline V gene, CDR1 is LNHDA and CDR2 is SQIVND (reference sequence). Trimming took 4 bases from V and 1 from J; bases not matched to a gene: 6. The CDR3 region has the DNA TGTGCCAGTAGTAGCGGGAGCCGTTTCCAAGAGACCCAGTACTTC. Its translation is CASSSGSRFQETQYF.

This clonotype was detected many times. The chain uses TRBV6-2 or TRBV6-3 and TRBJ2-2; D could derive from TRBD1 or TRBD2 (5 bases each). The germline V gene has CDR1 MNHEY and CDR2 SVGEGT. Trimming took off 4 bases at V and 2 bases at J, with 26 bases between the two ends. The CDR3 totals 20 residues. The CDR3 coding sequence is TGTGCCAGCAGTTCCCCCTCGGGGCAGGGAATCTTCATTAACACCGGGGAGCTGTTTTTT. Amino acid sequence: CASSSPSGQGIFINTGELFF.

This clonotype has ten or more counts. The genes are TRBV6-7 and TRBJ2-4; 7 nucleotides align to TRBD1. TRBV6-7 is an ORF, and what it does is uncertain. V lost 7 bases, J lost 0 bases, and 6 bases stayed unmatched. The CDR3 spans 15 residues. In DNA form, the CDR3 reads TGTGCCAGCATCCCGGACAGGTTAGCCAAAAACATTCAGTACTTC. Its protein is CASIPDRLAKNIQYF.

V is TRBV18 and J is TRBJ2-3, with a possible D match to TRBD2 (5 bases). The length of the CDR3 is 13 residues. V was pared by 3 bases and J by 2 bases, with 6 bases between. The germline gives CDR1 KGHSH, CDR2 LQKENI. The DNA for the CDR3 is TGTGCCAGCTCACCCGACTACACAGATACGCAGTATTTT. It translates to CASSPDYTDTQYF.

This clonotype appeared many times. Written as DNA, the CDR3 is TGTGCCAGCAGCTTACTCGGGACCTCAGCCTACGAGCAGTACTTC. Amino acid sequence: CASSLLGTSAYEQYF. This rearrangement joins TRBV6-5 to TRBJ2-7; tentatively, D is TRBD1 or TRBD2 (5 bases each). This CDR3 region has 15 residues. Germline V gene sequence: CDR1 MNHEY, CDR2 SVGAGI. V was clipped by 6 bases and J by 2 bases, with 17 bases between them.

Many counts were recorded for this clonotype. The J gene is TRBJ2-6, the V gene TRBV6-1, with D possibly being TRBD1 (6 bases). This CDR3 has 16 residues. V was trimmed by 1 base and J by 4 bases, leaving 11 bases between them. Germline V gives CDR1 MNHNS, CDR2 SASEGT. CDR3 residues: CASSEVAGVGANVLTF. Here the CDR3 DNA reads TGTGCCAGCAGTGAAGTTGCAGGGGTCGGGGCCAACGTCCTGACTTTC.

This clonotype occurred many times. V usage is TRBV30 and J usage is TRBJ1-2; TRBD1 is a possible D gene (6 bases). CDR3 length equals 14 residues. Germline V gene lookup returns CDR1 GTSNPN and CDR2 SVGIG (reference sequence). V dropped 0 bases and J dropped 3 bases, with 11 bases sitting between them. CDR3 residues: CAWSVYRVDYGYTF. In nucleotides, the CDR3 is TGTGCCTGGAGTGTGTACAGGGTGGACTATGGCTACACCTTC.

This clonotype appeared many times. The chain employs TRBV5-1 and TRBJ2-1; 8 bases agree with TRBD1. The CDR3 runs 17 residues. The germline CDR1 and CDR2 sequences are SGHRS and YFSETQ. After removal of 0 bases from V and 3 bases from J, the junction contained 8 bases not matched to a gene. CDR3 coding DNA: TGCGCCAGCAGCTTGGGGGCCGGGACAGGCATCTACAATGAGCAGTTCTTC. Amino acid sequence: CASSLGAGTGIYNEQFF.

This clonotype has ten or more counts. In DNA form, the CDR3 reads TGTGCCAGCAGCGTCAACTATGGCTACACCTTC. Protein: CASSVNYGYTF. The gene calls are TRBV9 and TRBJ1-2; D is ambiguous. The CDR3 runs to 11 residues. The V end lost 2 bases, the J end lost 2 bases, and 1 base lay between the germline ends. Germline V gives CDR1 SGDLS, CDR2 YYNGEE. The whole variable domain, filled in from reference TRBV9 and TRBJ1-2, reads DSGVTQTPKHLITATGQRVTLRCSPRSGDLSVYWYQQSLDQGLQFLIQYYNGEERAKGNILERFSAQQFPDLHSELNLSSLELGDSALYFCASSVNYGYTFGSGTRLTVV.

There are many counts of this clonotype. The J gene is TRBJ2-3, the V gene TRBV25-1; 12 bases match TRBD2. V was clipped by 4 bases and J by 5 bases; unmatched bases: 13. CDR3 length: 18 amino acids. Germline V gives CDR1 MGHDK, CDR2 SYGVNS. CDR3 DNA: TGTGCCAGCAGTGGCCCTGCTAGCGGGAGGGCGGTTAGAGATACGCAGTATTTT. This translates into CASSGPASGRAVRDTQYF.

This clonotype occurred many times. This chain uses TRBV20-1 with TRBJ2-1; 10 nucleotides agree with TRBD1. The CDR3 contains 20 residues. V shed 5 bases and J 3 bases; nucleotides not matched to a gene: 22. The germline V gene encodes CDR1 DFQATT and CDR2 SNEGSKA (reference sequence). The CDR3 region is CSADGRTGGRGHGDYNEQFF. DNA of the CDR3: TGCAGTGCTGACGGTAGGACAGGGGGGAGGGGACACGGAGACTACAATGAGCAGTTCTTC.

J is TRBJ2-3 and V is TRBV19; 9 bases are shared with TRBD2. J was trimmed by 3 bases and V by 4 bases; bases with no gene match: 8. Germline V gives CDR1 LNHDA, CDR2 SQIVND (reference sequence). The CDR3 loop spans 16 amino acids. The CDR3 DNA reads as TGTGCCAGTAGTACCCCTAGGCGGGAGGGGACAGATACGCAGTATTTT. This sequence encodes CASSTPRREGTDTQYF.

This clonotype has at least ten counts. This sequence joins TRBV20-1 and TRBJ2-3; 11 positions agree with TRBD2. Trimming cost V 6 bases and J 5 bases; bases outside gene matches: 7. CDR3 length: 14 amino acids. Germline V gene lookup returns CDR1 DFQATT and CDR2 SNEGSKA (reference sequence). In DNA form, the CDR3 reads TGCAGTGCCGGAACCGGGACTAGCGGAGATACGCAGTATTTT. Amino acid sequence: CSAGTGTSGDTQYF.

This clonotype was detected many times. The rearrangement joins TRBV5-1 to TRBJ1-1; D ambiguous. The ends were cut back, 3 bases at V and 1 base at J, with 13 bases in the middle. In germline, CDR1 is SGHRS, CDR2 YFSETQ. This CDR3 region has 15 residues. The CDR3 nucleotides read TGCGCCAGCAGCTCCCTCCCCGGAGAGAACACTGAAGCTTTCTTT. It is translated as CASSSLPGENTEAFF.

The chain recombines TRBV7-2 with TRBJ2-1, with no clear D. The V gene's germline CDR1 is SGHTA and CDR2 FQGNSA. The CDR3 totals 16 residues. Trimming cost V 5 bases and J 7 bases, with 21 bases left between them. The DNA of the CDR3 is TGTGCCAGCAGCAAAATGGCTTCGACCGGGTCAAATGAGCAGTTCTTC. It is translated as CASSKMASTGSNEQFF.

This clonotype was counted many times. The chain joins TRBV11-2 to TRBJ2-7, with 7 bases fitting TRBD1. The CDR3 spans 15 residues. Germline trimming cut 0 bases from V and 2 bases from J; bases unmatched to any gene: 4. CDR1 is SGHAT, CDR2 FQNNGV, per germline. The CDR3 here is CASSLDPGQAYEQYF. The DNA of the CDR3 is TGTGCCAGCAGCTTAGACCCAGGACAGGCCTACGAGCAGTACTTC.

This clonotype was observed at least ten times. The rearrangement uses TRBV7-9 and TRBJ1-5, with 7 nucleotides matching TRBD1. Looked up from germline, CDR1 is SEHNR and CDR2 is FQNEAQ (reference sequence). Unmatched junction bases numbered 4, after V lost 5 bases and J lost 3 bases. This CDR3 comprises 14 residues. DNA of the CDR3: TGTGCCAGCAGCGCCGGGACAGACAATCAGCCCCAGCATTTT. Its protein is CASSAGTDNQPQHF. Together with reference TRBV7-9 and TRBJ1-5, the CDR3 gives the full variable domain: DTGVSQNPRHKITKRGQNVTFRCDPISEHNRLYWYRQTLGQGPEFLTYFQNEAQLEKSRLLSDRFSAERPKGSFSTLEIQRTEQGDSAMYLCASSAGTDNQPQHFGDGTRLSIL.